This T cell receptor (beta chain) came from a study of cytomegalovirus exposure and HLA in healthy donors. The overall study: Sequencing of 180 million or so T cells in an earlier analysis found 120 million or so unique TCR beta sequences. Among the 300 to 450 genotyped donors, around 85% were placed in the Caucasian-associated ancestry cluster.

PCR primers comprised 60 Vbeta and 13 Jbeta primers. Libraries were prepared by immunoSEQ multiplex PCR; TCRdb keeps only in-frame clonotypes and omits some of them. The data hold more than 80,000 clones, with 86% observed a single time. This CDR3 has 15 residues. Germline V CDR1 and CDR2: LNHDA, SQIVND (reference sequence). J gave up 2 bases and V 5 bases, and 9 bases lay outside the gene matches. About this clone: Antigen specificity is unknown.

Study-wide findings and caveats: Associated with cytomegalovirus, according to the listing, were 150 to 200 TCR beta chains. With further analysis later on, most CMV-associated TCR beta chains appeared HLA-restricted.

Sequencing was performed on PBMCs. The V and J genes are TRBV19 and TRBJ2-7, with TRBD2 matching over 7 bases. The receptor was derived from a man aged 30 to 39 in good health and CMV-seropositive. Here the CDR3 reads CASSSRASGTYEQYF. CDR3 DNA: TGTGCCAGTAGTTCACGGGCTAGCGGAACCTACGAGCAGTACTTC.